Listed here are 16 T cell receptor beta chains from one sample, sequenced in a study of human T cells and chemical hapten exposure. The time point here: healthy volunteer bleed at 2 weeks. Unfractionated whole blood was the source of the extracted total RNA. In TCRdb, the RACE reads were re-called with MiXCR into one record per CDR3 protein. The sample consists of approximately 44,000 distinct CDR3 sequences, roughly 4.5% of them appearing once. The specimen sequenced was whole blood. The receptors here all came from a human donor in good health. Some clones in this sample may be carry-over from other donors' samples.

This clonotype has more than one count but fewer than ten. The rearrangement links TRBV19 to TRBJ1-1; D remains unclear. From germline, CDR1 is LNHDA and CDR2 SQIVND (reference sequence). The V end was cut by 2 bases, the J end by 2 bases, with 6 bases between. The CDR3 has 13 residues. The CDR3 is CASSIQKNTEAFF. CDR3 in DNA: TGTGCCAGTAGTATACAGAAAAACACTGAAGCTTTCTTT.

This clonotype was observed at least ten times. The gene calls are TRBV6-5 and TRBJ1-4; 8 bases agree with TRBD1. The CDR3 runs 14 residues. The trim removed 6 bases at V and 6 bases at J, leaving 6 bases unmatched. Germline lookup yields CDR1 MNHEY and CDR2 SVGAGI. This CDR3 reads CASRTPDRDEKLFF. In DNA, the CDR3 is TGTGCCAGCAGGACTCCGGACAGGGATGAAAAACTGTTTTTT.

This clonotype came up many times. The rearrangement joins TRBV6-6 to TRBJ2-1; 9 nucleotides agree with TRBD1. CDR3 size: 16 residues. CDR1 MNHNY and CDR2 SVGAGI come from the germline V gene (reference sequence). The V segment lost 6 bases and the J segment 9 bases; nucleotides outside the gene matches: 15. CDR3 residues: CASRPPGTGIRGEQFF. CDR3 coding DNA: TGTGCCAGCAGGCCCCCCGGGACAGGGATACGGGGTGAGCAGTTCTTC.

At least ten counts were recorded for this clonotype. The V gene is TRBV6-6, the J gene TRBJ2-7; D is undetermined. Trimming removed 2 bases from V and 7 bases from J, with 9 bases in between. The CDR3 consists of 12 residues. Germline values: CDR1 MNHNY, CDR2 SVGAGI (reference sequence). CDR3 coding DNA: TGTGCCAGCAGTTACGAGGCGGCAGAGCAGTACTTC. Amino acid sequence: CASSYEAAEQYF.

The chain employs TRBV28 and TRBJ1-2, with 10 nucleotides matching TRBD1. The CDR3 length is 15 residues. Trimming took 3 bases from V and 3 from J; bases not matched to a gene: 4. The germline CDR1 and CDR2 sequences are MDHEN and SYDVKM. CDR3 sequence (DNA): TGTGCCAGCAGTTTGGGGGACAGGGGTCACTATGGCTACACCTTC. Translated, it gives CASSLGDRGHYGYTF.

This clonotype has a count of ten or more. J is TRBJ2-1 and V is TRBV14, with 8 bases fitting TRBD2. Germline CDR1 reads SGHDN; CDR2 reads FVKESK. J gave up 10 bases and V 0 bases, and 17 bases lay outside the gene matches. This CDR3 comprises 18 residues. CDR3 nucleotide sequence: TGTGCCAGCAGCCAAGATAAATCCTTATTAGCGGGAATGAACGAGCAGTTCTTC. It is translated as CASSQDKSLLAGMNEQFF.

V is TRBV18 and J is TRBJ2-7; D is possibly TRBD1 (6 bases). Germline CDR1 reads KGHSH; CDR2 reads LQKENI. V gave up 3 bases and J gave up 4 bases, with 16 bases separating them. The CDR3 totals 15 residues. CDR3 residues: CASSPRTVALYEQYF. DNA for the CDR3: TGTGCCAGCTCACCCAGGACAGTTGCCTTGTACGAGCAGTACTTC.

V usage is TRBV10-2 and J usage is TRBJ2-7, with a weak D call TRBD2 (7 bases). V was cut by 9 bases and J by 6 bases, with 24 bases left in between. Germline V gene data show CDR1 as WSHSY and CDR2 as SAAADI. This CDR3 comprises 15 residues. Here the CDR3 reads CASKSPGAGAGEQYF. The DNA for the CDR3 is TGCGCCAGTAAGTCCCCGGGGGCGGGAGCTGGCGAGCAGTACTTC.

This clonotype was seen many times. The rearrangement links TRBV6-1 to TRBJ2-7; 8 bases line up with TRBD1. The V and J ends lost 7 bases and 4 bases, in that order; junction bases with no gene match: 18. The V gene's germline CDR1 is MNHNS and CDR2 SASEGT. The CDR3 totals 17 residues. The CDR3 here is CASTAGQVFSSTYEQYF. In nucleotides, the CDR3 is TGTGCCAGCACCGCGGGACAGGTTTTCTCTTCAACTTACGAGCAGTACTTC.

The rearrangement uses TRBV27 and TRBJ2-3, with a weak D call TRBD1 (5 bases). Germline V gene data show CDR1 as MNHEY and CDR2 as SMNVEV (reference sequence). Trimming took 3 bases from V and 2 from J, leaving 6 bases between them. The CDR3 is 13 amino acids. CDR3 residues: CASSFGATDTQYF. CDR3 bases: TGTGCCAGCAGTTTTGGGGCCACAGATACGCAGTATTTT.

The table lists this clonotype with many counts. The V gene is TRBV11-1, the J gene TRBJ2-2; 7 bases are shared with TRBD1. Germline CDR1 reads SGHAT; CDR2 reads FQDESV (reference sequence). The CDR3 is 14 residues long. J lost 1 base, V lost 5 bases, and 1 base had no gene match. CDR3 amino acids: CASSRTGNTGELFF. The CDR3 nucleotides read TGTGCCAGCAGCCGGACAGGGAACACCGGGGAGCTGTTTTTT.

In this sample, this clonotype turned up a few times. V usage is TRBV7-9 and J usage is TRBJ2-7; 8 positions agree with TRBD1. V dropped 4 bases and J dropped 2; count of bases not matched to a gene: 10. Germline V gene lookup returns CDR1 SEHNR and CDR2 FQNEAQ (reference sequence). This CDR3 has 16 residues. The CDR3 reads CASSSYGGRGPYEQYF. CDR3 nucleotide sequence: TGTGCCAGCAGCTCTTACGGGGGCAGGGGGCCCTACGAGCAGTACTTC.

At least ten counts were recorded for this clonotype. V usage is TRBV30 and J usage is TRBJ1-2; TRBD1 is a possible D gene (5 bases). The germline V gene has CDR1 GTSNPN and CDR2 SVGIG (reference sequence). Trimming shortened V by 5 bases and J by 8 bases, and 9 bases separated the two germline ends. This CDR3 is 10 amino acids long. In DNA, the CDR3 is TGTGCCTGGGCAGGGAACGGCTACACCTTC. Its translation: CAWAGNGYTF.

This clonotype has a count of ten or more. V is TRBV14 and J is TRBJ2-2, with a tentative D call TRBD2 (6 bases). Germline-derived CDR1 and CDR2 are SGHDN and FVKESK. The V end lost 1 base, the J end lost 6 bases, and 6 bases lay between the germline ends. CDR3 length: 13 amino acids. CDR3 nucleotide sequence: TGTGCCAGCAGCCAAGCGGGGGCCGGGGAGCTGTTTTTT. Translated, it gives CASSQAGAGELFF.

This clonotype appeared a few times. The V call is TRBV5-1, the J call TRBJ2-1, with 10 bases lining up with TRBD2. The germline CDR1 and CDR2 sequences are SGHRS and YFSETQ. Germline trimming cut 0 bases from V and 6 bases from J; bases unmatched to any gene: 9. This CDR3 is 17 amino acids long. CDR3 region: CASSLARGGTSVNEQFF. The CDR3, as DNA: TGCGCCAGCAGCTTGGCAAGGGGTGGGACTAGCGTCAATGAGCAGTTCTTC.

This clonotype was counted at least ten times. V usage is TRBV14 and J usage is TRBJ1-2; TRBD1 aligns across 8 bases. V gave up 0 bases and J gave up 13 bases; unmatched junction bases: 13. Germline CDR1 and CDR2: SGHDN and FVKESK. The CDR3 spans 15 residues. Here the CDR3 reads CASSQDLGTGQVPTF. The CDR3 DNA reads TGTGCCAGCAGCCAAGATCTGGGGACGGGACAGGTTCCCACCTTC.